Listed here are 24 T cell receptor beta chains from one sample, sequenced in a study of T cell repertoires in cytomegalovirus infection. TCRdb processed the reads anew with MiXCR; each CDR3 protein has one entry. The table records around 260,000 distinct CDR3 sequences, under 30% of them present only once. The sample taken for sequencing was PBMCs. These receptors came from a human donor in good health (CMV status not recorded). Some clones in this sample may be carry-over from other donors' samples.

This chain joins TRBV20-1 and TRBJ2-3; 9 bases are shared with TRBD2. V was pared by 3 bases and J by 6 bases, with 7 bases of the junction left unmatched. Germline lookup yields CDR1 DFQATT and CDR2 SNEGSKA (reference sequence). This CDR3 has 14 amino acids. In DNA form, the CDR3 reads TGCAGTGCTAGCGTAGCGGGAGCCGGGGATACGCAGTATTTT. This sequence encodes CSASVAGAGDTQYF.

The chain uses TRBV6-5 and TRBJ1-2; 8 bases match TRBD1. The germline gives CDR1 MNHEY, CDR2 SVGAGI. The CDR3 is 13 amino acids. V was clipped by 7 bases and J by 4 bases; unmatched bases: 5. The CDR3 nucleotides are TGTGCCAGCACTACAGGGGGGGCCTATGGCTACACCTTC. Amino acids: CASTTGGAYGYTF.

This clonotype was picked up a small number of times. DNA for the CDR3: TGTGCCAGCAGCTCAATCCAGGGGGACTACGAGCAGTACTTC. The encoded protein is CASSSIQGDYEQYF. J is TRBJ2-7 and V is TRBV7-6, with TRBD1 matching over 7 bases. Germline-derived CDR1 and CDR2 are SGHVS and FNYEAQ. The J segment lost 3 bases and the V segment lost 4 bases, leaving 6 bases of the junction unmatched. The CDR3 has 14 amino acids.

The chain employs TRBV7-2 and TRBJ1-1; D possibly corresponds to TRBD1 (5 bases). Germline V gene sequence: CDR1 SGHTA, CDR2 FQGNSA. V gave up 5 bases and J gave up 4 bases, with 14 bases separating them. This CDR3 is 14 amino acids long. The CDR3 bases are TGTGCCAGCAGCCCCACCGGGACGGTCACTGAAGCTTTCTTT. Translated: CASSPTGTVTEAFF.

There are many counts of this clonotype. The chain employs TRBV7-4 and TRBJ2-3; 14 nucleotides agree with TRBD2. The CDR3 loop spans 19 amino acids. Trimming at V came to 4 bases and at J to 4 bases, leaving 13 bases not matched to a gene. CDR1 and CDR2 from the germline V gene are SGHVT and SQSDAQ. CDR3 residues: CASSYSPGTSGSASDTQYF. DNA for the CDR3: TGTGCCAGCAGCTACAGTCCCGGGACTAGCGGGAGTGCGTCAGATACGCAGTATTTT.

This chain links TRBV28 with TRBJ1-2; D might be TRBD1 (5 bases). Between the trimmed V and J ends, which lost 5 bases and 8 bases, there was a span of 9 bases. The CDR3 runs to 11 residues. Germline V gives CDR1 MDHEN, CDR2 SYDVKM. CDR3 loop: CASSPQGGYTF. The DNA for the CDR3 is TGTGCCAGCAGTCCTCAGGGCGGCTACACCTTC.

This clonotype was found a few times. The rearrangement links TRBV7-6 to TRBJ2-5, with 10 bases lining up with TRBD2. V was clipped by 0 bases and J by 5 bases; unmatched bases: 6. CDR1 is SGHVS, CDR2 FNYEAQ, per germline. The CDR3 length is 16 residues. The CDR3 region has the DNA TGTGCCAGCAGCTTAGCGGAAGCGGGAGGGTCTGAGACCCAGTACTTC. Protein sequence: CASSLAEAGGSETQYF.

This chain joins TRBV2 and TRBJ2-7; no reliable D call. This CDR3 region has 14 residues. V lost 7 bases and J lost 5, with 18 bases in between. Germline CDR1 is SNHLY and CDR2 is FYNNEI. CDR3 region: CASKDQLPADEQYF. As DNA, the CDR3 is TGTGCCAGCAAAGACCAGCTACCCGCGGACGAGCAGTACTTC.

This clonotype was counted ten times or more. The chain joins TRBV7-2 to TRBJ1-3; 7 positions match TRBD1. The germline gives CDR1 SGHTA, CDR2 FQGNSA. This CDR3 region has 15 residues. With 4 bases clipped from V and 1 base from J, the junction kept 4 bases outside the gene matches. Here the CDR3 DNA reads TGTGCCAGCAGCTGGAGACAGGGTTCTGGAAACACCATATATTTT. Amino acids: CASSWRQGSGNTIYF.

This chain connects TRBV12-3 or TRBV12-4 to TRBJ2-5; 7 positions agree with TRBD1. CDR3 length: 14 amino acids. Trimming took 0 bases from V and 4 from J; bases not matched to a gene: 2. The CDR3 is CASSLATGRETQYF. The DNA for the CDR3 is TGTGCCAGCAGTTTAGCGACAGGGCGAGAGACCCAGTACTTC.

This clonotype was seen many times. The gene calls are TRBV12-3 or TRBV12-4 and TRBJ2-1; a weak D match, TRBD1 (6 bases). Trimming took 3 bases from V and 6 from J, leaving 9 bases between them. The CDR3 consists of 13 residues. The CDR3 here is CASSLKGGNEQFF. The CDR3 region has the DNA TGTGCCAGCAGTTTGAAAGGGGGCAATGAGCAGTTCTTC.

V usage is TRBV11-2 and J usage is TRBJ1-5, with a weak D call TRBD1 (5 bases). V lost 5 bases, J lost 3 bases, and 8 bases lay in between. The germline gives CDR1 SGHAT, CDR2 FQNNGV. The CDR3 runs to 13 residues. This chain's CDR3 is CASSVDINQPQHF. In DNA, the CDR3 is TGTGCCAGCAGCGTGGACATCAATCAGCCCCAGCATTTT.

This clonotype was picked up one time. A read error is possible here, since a much larger clone lies one base away. The rearrangement uses TRBV7-6 and TRBJ1-1; D is uncertain. Germline CDR1 reads SGHVS; CDR2 reads FNYEAQ. The CDR3 runs to 16 residues. The CDR3 DNA sequence: TGTGCCAGCAGCGCCAACAGAAAGAGTCTGAAAACTGAAGCTTTCTTT. It translates to CASSANRKSLKTEAFF. The full variable domain, with the rest looked up from reference TRBV7-6 and TRBJ1-1, is GAGVSQSPRYKVTKRGQDVALRCDPISGHVSLYWYRQALGQGPEFLTYFNYEAQQDKSGLPNDRFSAERPEGSISTLTIQRTEQRDSAMYRCASSANRKSLKTEAFFGQGTRLTVV.

A few counts support this clonotype. The chain combines TRBV5-1 with TRBJ1-6, with 8 positions matching TRBD1. J lost 7 bases, V lost 4 bases, and 16 bases had no gene match. The germline CDR1 and CDR2 sequences are SGHRS and YFSETQ. The CDR3 is 18 residues long. This chain's CDR3 is CASSGGTGAWLVNSPLHF. DNA of the CDR3: TGCGCCAGCAGCGGGGGGACAGGTGCTTGGCTTGTGAATTCACCCCTCCACTTT.

J is TRBJ1-1 and V is TRBV3-1; D ambiguous. In germline, CDR1 is LGHDT, CDR2 YNNKEL (reference sequence). This CDR3 has 13 residues. V shed 0 bases and J shed 6 bases, with 8 bases lying between them. The CDR3 sequence is CASSQDLRAEAFF. CDR3 bases: TGTGCCAGCAGCCAAGATCTTCGGGCTGAAGCTTTCTTT.

This clonotype was found a few times. This chain joins TRBV7-6 and TRBJ2-5; 8 nucleotides align to TRBD1. The junction had 8 bases not matched to a gene; V was cut back by 5 bases and J by 6 bases. The CDR3 runs to 14 residues. Germline loops: CDR1 SGHVS, CDR2 FNYEAQ. CDR3 coding DNA: TGTGCCAGCAGCCCGTCAGGGGGCGGAAAGACCCAGTACTTC. Encoded protein: CASSPSGGGKTQYF.

This clonotype appeared a few times. The chain couples TRBV7-3 to TRBJ2-2; D remains ambiguous. The CDR3 loop spans 14 amino acids. The germline gives CDR1 SGHTA, CDR2 FQGTGA. Trimming removed 1 base from V and 0 bases from J, with 3 bases in between. The CDR3 DNA follows: TGTGCCAGCAGCTTAAACGCGAACACCGGGGAGCTGTTTTTT. Its translation is CASSLNANTGELFF.

This clonotype appeared a few times. The chain links TRBV11-2 to TRBJ2-1; 12 bases agree with TRBD2. The length of the CDR3 is 16 residues. V was pared by 2 bases and J by 5 bases, with 4 bases of the junction left unmatched. Germline lookup yields CDR1 SGHAT and CDR2 FQNNGV. Here the CDR3 reads CASSLILAGGDNEQFF. The CDR3 coding sequence is TGTGCCAGCAGCTTAATACTAGCGGGGGGTGACAATGAGCAGTTCTTC.

The CDR3 DNA follows: TGTGCCAGCAGTCCCGACAGGTATTCCCCTGAAGCTTTCTTT. Translation: CASSPDRYSPEAFF. The chain links TRBV12-3 or TRBV12-4 to TRBJ1-1; TRBD1 might be the D (6 bases). The CDR3 loop spans 14 amino acids. V lost 5 bases, J lost 6 bases, and 16 bases lay in between.

The rearrangement links TRBV6-8 to TRBJ2-2, with unresolved D. The V end was cut by 5 bases, the J end by 1 base, with 11 bases between. The germline CDR1 and CDR2 sequences are MNHGY and SAAAGT. The CDR3 contains 15 residues. The CDR3 loop is CASSPAPVNTGELFF. The CDR3 DNA is TGTGCCAGCAGTCCCGCCCCAGTGAACACCGGGGAGCTGTTTTTT.

This clonotype was found a few times. The V gene is TRBV27, the J gene TRBJ2-7; no firm D call. Trimming left V 4 bases short and J 2 bases short, with 6 bases between. The germline gives CDR1 MNHEY, CDR2 SMNVEV (reference sequence). This CDR3 is built from 12 residues. The CDR3 spells CASSSSTYEQYF. CDR3 coding DNA: TGTGCCAGCAGTTCCAGCACCTACGAGCAGTACTTC.

This clonotype was seen a few times. This chain links TRBV27 with TRBJ2-2, with 8 bases fitting TRBD2. Germline CDR1 and CDR2: MNHEY and SMNVEV (reference sequence). The CDR3 has 17 amino acids. V shed 1 base, J shed 0 bases, and the junction held 4 bases outside the gene matches. CDR3 coding DNA: TGTGCCAGCAGTTTATATAGCGGGATCGCGAACACCGGGGAGCTGTTTTTT. Protein: CASSLYSGIANTGELFF.

The rearrangement links TRBV12-3 or TRBV12-4 to TRBJ1-2; the D is unclear. The V gene lost 4 bases and the J gene lost 2 bases, with 5 bases spanning the gap. The CDR3 loop spans 12 amino acids. The CDR3 spells CASSSQNYGYTF. The CDR3 DNA reads TGTGCCAGCAGTTCGCAGAACTATGGCTACACCTTC.

This clonotype was detected many times. This chain joins TRBV28 and TRBJ1-3; 8 bases fit TRBD1. The CDR3 has 15 residues. Germline V lookup: CDR1 MDHEN, CDR2 SYDVKM. V dropped 6 bases and J dropped 4; count of bases not matched to a gene: 8. The CDR3 sequence is CASSLSGQGGNTIYF. In DNA, the CDR3 is TGTGCCAGCAGCCTTAGCGGACAGGGCGGAAACACCATATATTTT.